This T cell receptor (beta chain) derives from a study of blood T cell repertoires in COVID-19. This CDR3 comprises 15 residues. Germline V gene lookup returns CDR1 MNHEY and CDR2 SMNVEV (reference sequence). The ends lost 5 bases at V and 5 bases at J; junction bases unmatched: 7. Profiled with immunoSEQ multiplex PCR; TCRdb holds only in-frame clones, not every one. The table includes some 80,000 clones, roughly 78% detected once. V gene TRBV27 combines with J gene TRBJ2-2; 8 bases line up with TRBD1. This TCR came from a woman over 75 with active or convalescent COVID-19. The sample taken for sequencing was peripheral blood. The CDR3 DNA is TGTGCCAGCAGTCAACAGGGGGATTGGACCGGGGAGCTGTTTTTT. Translated: CASSQQGDWTGELFF.